Listed below are T cell receptor beta chains from one sample, sequenced in a study of shared clonotypes between healthy human individuals. The data were produced by immunoSEQ multiplex PCR, yet TCRdb's version contains in-frame clones alone and is incomplete. Counted here are about 1.5 million clones, roughly 95% occurring once; the ten biggest clones make up 1% to 1.5%. What was sequenced was naive CD4+ T cells sorted from blood. The receptors come from a young man in good health. Both conserved end residues are part of each CDR3. Fields, in order: V gene, CDR3 length, J gene, CDR3 protein.

V: TRBV5-1; length: 15; J: TRBJ1-4; CDR3: CASSGTGNTNEKLFF
V: TRBV5-1; length: 14; J: TRBJ2-7; CDR3: CASSRDRGTYEQYF
V: TRBV11-2; length: 12; J: TRBJ2-1; CDR3: CASSPGWNEQFF
V: TRBV6-4; length: 15; J: TRBJ2-3; CDR3: CASRGTGENTDTQYF
V: TRBV29-1; length: 14; J: TRBJ2-3; CDR3: CSADGQRVTDTQYF
V: TRBV7-2; length: 15; J: TRBJ2-2; CDR3: CASSPDSLWTGELFF
V: TRBV28; length: 13; J: TRBJ1-5; CDR3: CASSWTRDQPQHF
V: TRBV6-1; length: 14; J: TRBJ1-1; CDR3: CATIGQGSWTEAFF
V: TRBV19; length: 11; J: TRBJ2-6; CDR3: CASSQGNVLTF
V: TRBV11-3; length: 16; J: TRBJ2-7; CDR3: CASSSRSGTGYYEQYF
V: TRBV5-4; length: 14; J: TRBJ2-1; CDR3: CASSLATSYNEQFF
V: TRBV11-3; length: 16; J: TRBJ2-7; CDR3: CASSFTPGTLFYEQYF
V: TRBV27; length: 17; J: TRBJ2-5; CDR3: CASSPIKLAGVGETQYF
V: TRBV7-8; length: 15; J: TRBJ2-5; CDR3: CASSKGRDTQETQYF
V: TRBV15; length: 14; J: -; CDR3: CATSMKRGFYEQYF
V: TRBV29-1; length: 13; J: TRBJ1-1; CDR3: CTSKQGANTEAFF
V: TRBV27; length: 12; J: TRBJ2-2; CDR3: CASSLYTGELFF
V: TRBV7-2; length: 13; J: TRBJ2-1; CDR3: CASSLRTHNEQFF
V: TRBV18; length: 14; J: TRBJ2-5; CDR3: CASSPMTGQETQYF
V: TRBV4-3; length: 16; J: TRBJ2-1; CDR3: CASSQDWTGERDEQFF
V: TRBV9; length: 17; J: TRBJ2-5; CDR3: CASSVDGTGNLKETQYF
V: TRBV11-2; length: 14; J: TRBJ1-6; CDR3: CASSYTRRNSPLHF
V: TRBV11-2; length: 16; J: TRBJ2-5; CDR3: CASSLLAGGQQETQYF
V: TRBV4-1; length: 15; J: TRBJ1-1; CDR3: CASSQGTQLNTEAFF
V: TRBV28; length: 14; J: TRBJ2-7; CDR3: CASSFPQGAREQYF
V: TRBV5-1; length: 15; J: TRBJ2-3; CDR3: CASSLTSGFTDTQYF
V: TRBV27; length: 15; J: TRBJ2-7; CDR3: CASSFLPKESNEQYF
V: TRBV5-1; length: 16; J: TRBJ2-3; CDR3: CASSLVTSGPTDTQYF
V: TRBV14; length: 15; J: TRBJ1-4; CDR3: CASSQETGNGEKLFF
V: TRBV2; length: 11; J: TRBJ1-1; CDR3: CATRERYEAFF
V: TRBV9; length: 14; J: TRBJ2-5; CDR3: CASSLTPYQETQYF
V: TRBV11-2; length: 12; J: TRBJ2-7; CDR3: CASSLDYSIQYF
V: TRBV10-1; length: 16; J: TRBJ2-3; CDR3: CASSELRASVTDTQYF
V: TRBV9; length: 17; J: TRBJ2-6; CDR3: CASSVGPGGSGANVLTF
V: TRBV7-8; length: 17; J: TRBJ2-7; CDR3: CASSLGRAGWSTYEQYF
V: TRBV2; length: 12; J: TRBJ2-7; CDR3: CASSRDIYEQYF
V: TRBV6-6; length: 13; J: TRBJ1-2; CDR3: CASSGTGVSGYTF
V: TRBV6-1; length: 14; J: TRBJ1-2; CDR3: CASSDLDRVNGYTF
V: TRBV6-6; length: 15; J: TRBJ2-5; CDR3: CASSYPEKYQETQYF
V: TRBV28; length: 12; J: TRBJ2-1; CDR3: CASRGLANEQFF
V: TRBV7-2; length: 16; J: TRBJ2-1; CDR3: CASSPRLAGGPHEQFF
V: TRBV27; length: 13; J: TRBJ1-1; CDR3: CASSSFWGTEAFF
V: TRBV28; length: 14; J: TRBJ1-2; CDR3: CASRRQGVYYGYTF
V: TRBV11-2; length: 16; J: TRBJ1-2; CDR3: CASSENPGQGAYGYTF
V: TRBV5-1; length: 16; J: TRBJ2-5; CDR3: CASSLTSGTGSKTQYF
V: TRBV25-1; length: 15; J: TRBJ1-4; CDR3: CASSDVGYNGEKLFF
V: TRBV6-6; length: 16; J: TRBJ2-1; CDR3: CASTKPGVTDSNEQFF
V: TRBV15; length: 14; J: TRBJ2-1; CDR3: CATSNQRDRRREFF
V: TRBV19; length: 13; J: TRBJ2-5; CDR3: CASSKLAEETQYF
V: TRBV9; length: 13; J: TRBJ2-5; CDR3: CASSVGLQETQYF